This record covers a single T cell receptor (beta chain). V was pared by 5 bases and J by 0 bases, with 8 bases between. CDR1 and CDR2 (germline): SGHRS, YFSETQ. The CDR3 sequence is 13 residues long. These data come from a study of blood T cell repertoires in COVID-19. Turning to the study itself: COVID-19 samples collected from the United States, Italy and Spain covered acute and convalescent phases. In each case, the material was cDNA or gDNA derived from T cells, B-cell-depleted T cells, or PBMCs.

Original analysis: How many nucleated cells were present was estimated from reference gene primer amplification. Sequenced by immunoSEQ multiplex PCR; TCRdb stores in-frame clones only, minus some. V and J calls and clone size are given by that table; D and trimming were obtained from the DNA. The data show just over 250,000 clones, 80% to 90% seen once. Source material: peripheral blood. This TCR derives from a woman between 70 and 85 years old with COVID-19, enrolled during active disease. The chain is built from TRBV5-1 and TRBJ1-1; D is unclear. CDR3 in DNA: TGCGCCAGCAGTGGGGAGTTGAACACTGAAGCTTTCTTT. This translates into CASSGELNTEAFF.